The clone carrying this TCR beta chain has only one observation. Seattle enrolled patients during active infection and tracked them longitudinally. The CDR3 consists of 14 residues. V was pared by 2 bases and J by 6 bases, with 8 bases of the junction left unmatched. Germline V CDR1 and CDR2: SGDLS, YYNGEE. These data belong to a study of blood T cell repertoires in COVID-19. Background on the study: Samples of COVID-19 (acute and convalescent) were obtained from the United States, Italy and Spain.

Sequencing was performed with immunoSEQ multiplex PCR; in TCRdb, only in-frame clones are kept and a portion is missing. Of about 200,000 clones detected, 82% appear once; the ten largest clones hold approximately 7.6%. This sequence joins TRBV9 and TRBJ2-7, with 7 bases identical to TRBD1. This receptor was identified in an elderly woman with COVID-19, enrolled during active disease. Source material: peripheral blood. The CDR3 loop reads CASSVSTGEGEQYF. DNA for the CDR3: TGTGCCAGCAGCGTGAGTACAGGGGAAGGCGAGCAGTACTTC.